These T cell receptor beta chains were read from a single sample in a study of cytotoxic CD8 clonotypes in ibrutinib-treated CLL. Sequencing used immunoSEQ multiplex PCR; TCRdb keeps in-frame clones, though not all of them. The top ten hold roughly 9.5% of the sample, which has some 25,000 clones, about 81% seen once. Sequencing was performed on PBMCs, taken before ibrutinib treatment. The receptors derive from a human donor with chronic lymphocytic leukemia. The CDR3 runs from the conserved cysteine through the conserved F or W. Each record gives: J gene, D gene, V gene, clone size, CDR3 protein, CDR3 DNA. D genes are given only for firm matches. Only some rows state a clone size, as once, few, many or a class for expanded clones.

TRBJ2-1 | - | TRBV15 | - | CATSSRRGEGGNEQFF | TGTGCCACCAGCTCCAGAAGAGGGGAAGGGGGGAATGAGCAGTTCTTC
TRBJ2-7 | TRBD2 | TRBV5-1 | - | CASSLGSGGNEQYF | TGCGCCAGCAGCTTGGGGTCGGGAGGCAACGAGCAGTACTTC
TRBJ1-2 | TRBD1 | TRBV27 | - | CASSWAGGDGYTF | TGTGCCAGCAGTTGGGCAGGGGGAGATGGCTACACCTTC
TRBJ1-1 | TRBD1 | TRBV4-1 | - | CASSPRDRVMNTEAFF | TGCGCCAGCAGCCCCCGGGACAGGGTTATGAACACTGAAGCTTTCTTT
TRBJ2-1 | - | TRBV13 | - | CASSLWLQLARESSPGNNEQFF | TGTGCCAGCAGCTTATGGCTCCAACTAGCTCGGGAATCCTCCCCCGGGAACAATGAGCAGTTCTTC
TRBJ2-3 | TRBD2 | TRBV27 | - | CASSRLAGVSTDTQYF | TGTGCCAGCAGTAGGTTAGCGGGAGTAAGCACAGATACGCAGTATTTT
TRBJ2-3 | - | TRBV9 | - | CASSVGWQGADTQYF | TGTGCCAGCAGCGTAGGATGGCAGGGCGCAGATACGCAGTATTTT
TRBJ2-5 | TRBD1 | TRBV5-4 | - | CASSTGQGAPGETQYF | TGTGCCAGCAGCACGGGACAGGGGGCCCCTGGAGAGACCCAGTACTTC
TRBJ2-3 | TRBD2 | TRBV27 | - | CASSSHLTSGLSTDTQYF | TGTGCCAGCAGTTCCCATCTTACTAGCGGGCTAAGCACAGATACGCAGTATTTT
TRBJ2-3 | - | TRBV6-5 | - | CASSYSIQYTQYF | TGTGCCAGCAGTTACTCGATCCAGTATACGCAGTATTTT
TRBJ1-2 | - | TRBV5-1 | - | CASSPLEKVLLNYGYTF | TGCGCCAGCAGCCCTCTTGAAAAGGTCCTGCTTAACTATGGCTACACCTTC
TRBJ1-2 | TRBD1 | TRBV30 | - | CAWSKGDSRTYGYTF | TGTGCCTGGAGTAAAGGGGACAGCCGGACATATGGCTACACCTTC
TRBJ2-5 | - | TRBV27 | - | CASSRAGQGETQYF | TGTGCCAGCAGTCGCGCCGGTCAAGGGGAGACCCAGTACTTC
TRBJ1-3 | TRBD1 | TRBV4-3 | once | CASSPGTGAGNTIYF | TGCGCCAGCAGCCCGGGGACAGGGGCTGGAAACACCATATATTTT
TRBJ2-5 | - | TRBV11-2 | - | CASSVVSGLTGETQYF | TGTGCCAGCAGCGTAGTATCGGGTCTGACCGGTGAGACCCAGTACTTC
TRBJ1-2 | TRBD1 | TRBV6-5 | - | CASSWDRVRGYTF | TGTGCCAGCAGTTGGGACAGGGTGCGTGGCTACACCTTC
TRBJ2-3 | - | TRBV6-1 | - | CASGYRADTQYF | TGTGCCAGCGGATACAGGGCAGATACGCAGTATTTT
TRBJ2-5 | - | TRBV5-1 | - | CASSPNSVGSIETQYF | TGCGCCAGCAGCCCGAACAGTGTGGGGTCTATAGAGACCCAGTACTTC
TRBJ2-5 | - | TRBV10-1 | - | CASSTGLQETQYF | TGCGCCAGCAGTACGGGACTTCAAGAGACCCAGTACTTC
TRBJ2-5 | TRBD1 | TRBV18 | once | CASSPRGPRETQYF | TGTGCCAGCTCACCAAGGGGGCCGCGCGAGACCCAGTACTTC
TRBJ1-4 | - | TRBV7-9 | - | CASSKDRSEEKLFF | TGTGCCAGCAGCAAAGACAGGTCAGAAGAAAAACTGTTTTTT
TRBJ1-4 | - | TRBV15 | few | CATSKGDTSTNEKLFF | TGTGCCACCAGCAAAGGGGACACTTCAACTAATGAAAAACTGTTTTTT
TRBJ2-5 | TRBD2 | TRBV7-2 | - | CASSPQGSSGSQETQYF | TGTGCCAGCAGCCCCCAGGGGTCTAGCGGGAGCCAAGAGACCCAGTACTTC
TRBJ2-1 | - | TRBV5-5 | few | CASSLFNEQFF | TGTGCCAGCAGCTTGTTCAATGAGCAGTTCTTC
TRBJ2-5 | TRBD1 | TRBV5-1 | - | CASSTGTGPGGETQYF | TGCGCCAGCAGCACCGGGACAGGCCCAGGGGGTGAGACCCAGTACTTC
TRBJ1-2 | - | TRBV6-1 | - | CASSRDPGTNYGYTF | TGTGCCAGCTCTCGGGACCCTGGGACTAACTATGGCTACACCTTC
TRBJ1-1 | - | TRBV12-5 | few | CASGLGGKDTEAFF | TGTGCTAGTGGTTTGGGAGGGAAGGACACTGAAGCTTTCTTT
TRBJ1-2 | - | TRBV6-6 | - | CASTNRGGGYTF | TGTGCCAGCACCAACCGGGGGGGAGGCTACACCTTC
TRBJ1-1 | - | TRBV7-2 | - | CASSLGQANTEAFF | TGTGCCAGCAGCTTAGGGCAGGCGAACACTGAAGCTTTCTTT
TRBJ1-2 | TRBD1 | TRBV6-1 | - | CASVTGTAYGYTF | TGTGCCAGCGTAACTGGGACAGCCTATGGCTACACCTTC
TRBJ1-1 | - | TRBV6-1 | - | CASSEGGLRTEAFF | TGTGCCAGCAGTGAAGGGGGCTTAAGGACTGAAGCTTTCTTT
TRBJ2-1 | - | TRBV11-2 | - | CASSLTLTLDNEQFF | TGTGCCAGCAGCTTAACACTAACTCTCGACAATGAGCAGTTCTTC
TRBJ2-7 | TRBD1 | TRBV29-1 | - | CSVGHRGYEQYF | TGCAGCGTTGGTCACAGGGGCTACGAGCAGTACTTC
TRBJ2-1 | TRBD2 | TRBV27 | - | CASSFGSGRGNEQFF | TGTGCCAGCAGTTTCGGTAGCGGGAGAGGCAATGAGCAGTTCTTC
TRBJ1-1 | TRBD1 | TRBV28 | - | CASSFRGQRSTEAFF | TGTGCCAGCAGTTTTAGGGGGCAGAGATCCACTGAAGCTTTCTTT
TRBJ2-1 | TRBD2 | TRBV6-4 | medium-sized | CASSPRAVGREVTNNEQFF | TGTGCCAGCAGTCCCCGGGCCGTGGGGCGGGAGGTAACTAACAATGAGCAGTTCTTC
TRBJ2-3 | - | TRBV7-2 | - | CASSLWPGQADTQYF | TGTGCCAGCAGCTTATGGCCGGGCCAAGCAGATACGCAGTATTTT
TRBJ1-4 | TRBD1 | TRBV30 | - | CAWTPGQGAQGEKLFF | TGTGCCTGGACCCCGGGACAGGGGGCCCAGGGGGAAAAACTGTTTTTT
TRBJ1-2 | - | TRBV2 | few | CASRQGSNYGYTF | TGTGCCAGCAGACAGGGAAGCAACTATGGCTACACCTTC
TRBJ1-4 | TRBD1 | TRBV5-1 | once | CASSLQGVTTNEKLFF | TGCGCCAGCAGCTTACAGGGGGTGACAACTAATGAAAAACTGTTTTTT
TRBJ2-1 | TRBD2 | TRBV5-1 | - | CASRWTSGSNEQFF | TGCGCCAGCCGGTGGACTAGCGGGAGTAATGAGCAGTTCTTC
TRBJ1-2 | TRBD1 | TRBV4-2 | - | CASSQETTGGYGYTF | TGTGCCAGCAGCCAAGAAACGACAGGGGGCTACGGCTACACCTTC
TRBJ2-7 | TRBD2 | TRBV14 | - | CASSLGGGAWPRAVYEQYF | TGTGCCAGCAGCCTCGGGGGGGGCGCCTGGCCTAGGGCAGTTTACGAGCAGTACTTC
TRBJ2-5 | - | TRBV19 | - | CASSMGETQYF | TGTGCCAGTAGTATGGGAGAGACCCAGTACTTC
TRBJ1-1 | TRBD1 | TRBV7-3 | - | CASSPRGGQGTEAFF | TGTGCCAGCAGCCCACGCGGGGGACAGGGGACTGAAGCTTTCTTT
TRBJ1-5 | - | TRBV15 | - | CATSRSWNQPQHF | TGTGCCACCAGCAGATCCTGGAACCAGCCCCAGCATTTT
TRBJ2-3 | TRBD1 | TRBV6-5 | once | CATSDRWSTDTQYF | TGTGCCACCTCGGACAGGTGGAGCACAGATACGCAGTATTTT
TRBJ2-1 | - | TRBV5-1 | - | CASSLGGRGSYNEQFF | TGCGCCAGCAGCTTGGGGGGCAGGGGCTCCTACAATGAGCAGTTCTTC
TRBJ1-5 | - | TRBV6-5 | medium-sized | CASSTMTSNQPQHF | TGTGCCAGCAGTACCATGACTAGCAATCAGCCCCAGCATTTT